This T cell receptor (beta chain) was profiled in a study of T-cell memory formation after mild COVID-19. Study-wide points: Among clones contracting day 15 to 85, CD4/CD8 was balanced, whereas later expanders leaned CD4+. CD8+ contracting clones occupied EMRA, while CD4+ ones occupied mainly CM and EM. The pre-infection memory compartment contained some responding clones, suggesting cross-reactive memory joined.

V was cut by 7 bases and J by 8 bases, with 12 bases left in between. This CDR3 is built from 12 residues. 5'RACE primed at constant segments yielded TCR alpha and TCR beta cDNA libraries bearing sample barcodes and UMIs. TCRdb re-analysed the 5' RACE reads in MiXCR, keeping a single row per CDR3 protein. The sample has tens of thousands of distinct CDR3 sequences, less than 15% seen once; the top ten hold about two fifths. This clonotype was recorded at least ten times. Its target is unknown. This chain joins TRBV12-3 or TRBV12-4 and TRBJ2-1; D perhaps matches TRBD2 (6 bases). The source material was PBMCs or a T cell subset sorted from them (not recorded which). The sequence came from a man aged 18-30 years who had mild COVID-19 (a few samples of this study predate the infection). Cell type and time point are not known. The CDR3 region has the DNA TGTGCCAGCACCACTAGCTGGGATGAGCAGTTCTTC. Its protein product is CASTTSWDEQFF.